This TCR beta chain was found in a study of T cell responses to AZD1222 COVID-19 vaccine. Study-wide findings and caveats: After the peak T cell response, and only then, were repertoires sampled.

V was shortened by 1 base and J by 0 bases, with 14 bases between the two germline ends. This CDR3 is 17 amino acids long. Libraries were prepared by immunoSEQ multiplex PCR; TCRdb keeps only in-frame clonotypes and omits some of them. The data show 160,000 or so clones, with about nine tenths seen just once and about 4.3% held by the top ten. For this clone: The target antigen is unknown.

The sequence was obtained from an adult who received the MenACWY meningococcal vaccine as a control. This sequence joins TRBV5-3 and TRBJ1-5; D not certain. TRBV5-3 is labeled an ORF, and its function is uncertain. The material was peripheral blood, obtained 28 days after the second dose of the MenACWY control vaccine. CDR3 DNA sequence: TGTGCCAGAAGCTTGAGTTACCGGGCCTATAGCAATCAGCCCCAGCATTTT. Encoded protein: CARSLSYRAYSNQPQHF.